Listed below are T cell receptor beta chains from one sample, sequenced in a study of cytotoxic CD8 clonotypes in ibrutinib-treated CLL. TCRdb's table, derived via immunoSEQ multiplex PCR, lists solely in-frame clones and lacks some. The data contain about 9,400 clones, over 60% of them singletons. This sample comprised PBMCs, obtained before ibrutinib treatment. These receptors originate from a human donor with chronic lymphocytic leukemia. Both conserved end residues are part of each CDR3. Fields, in order: D gene, J gene, clone size, V gene, CDR3 DNA, CDR3 protein. The D gene is left open where the match is weak. The size of a clone is reported for some rows only, either as once, few or many, or as a class for expanded clones.

>TRBD2|TRBJ2-1|.|TRBV29-1
TGCAGCGTTGAAGCCTCCCTAGCGGGGTTTTACAATGAGCAGTTCTTC
CSVEASLAGFYNEQFF
>.|TRBJ2-7|.|TRBV2
TGTGCTAGCAGTGACCTCTTTGAAGAGAACTACGAGCAGTACTTC
CASSDLFEENYEQYF
>.|TRBJ2-7|few|TRBV6-6
TGTGCCAGCAGTTATGAGTTTTACGAGCAGTACTTC
CASSYEFYEQYF
>TRBD1|TRBJ1-2|few|TRBV28
TGTGCCAGCAGATTTCCGGACAGGGCGGTCGGCTACACCTTC
CASRFPDRAVGYTF
>.|TRBJ1-6|.|TRBV19
TGTGCCAGTAGTGACACCTGGAGCTCCTATAATTCACCCCTCCACTTT
CASSDTWSSYNSPLHF
>.|TRBJ2-2|once|TRBV9
TGTGCCAGCAGCGCGACCCACCCTCTCGGGGAGCTGTTTTTT
CASSATHPLGELFF
>.|TRBJ2-4|.|TRBV10-2
TGCGCCAGCAGTCAAGAAAGCATTCAGTACTTC
CASSQESIQYF
>TRBD2|TRBJ2-3|few|TRBV9
TGTGCCAGCAGCGTAGCTCTGACTAGCGGGTTGGGAGATACGCAGTATTTT
CASSVALTSGLGDTQYF
>.|TRBJ1-5|once|TRBV6-1
TGTGCCAGCAGTGTCTCCCCTGCTTATCAGCCCCAGCATTTT
CASSVSPAYQPQHF
>TRBD1|TRBJ2-7|.|TRBV2
TGTGCCAGCACACGGGACAGGGTCGACGAGCAGTACTTC
CASTRDRVDEQYF
>TRBD2|TRBJ2-1|.|TRBV5-6
TGTGCCAGCAGCGGGGGACTAGCCCTCTCCTACAATGAGCAGTTCTTC
CASSGGLALSYNEQFF
>.|TRBJ1-1|.|TRBV5-1
TGCGCCAGCAGCTTCTCGGGGCTGAACACTGAAGCTTTCTTT
CASSFSGLNTEAFF
>.|TRBJ2-2|few|TRBV5-8
TGTGCCAGCAGCTTGGTATTGAGGGTGCAAGTCGGGGAGCTGTTTTTT
CASSLVLRVQVGELFF
>.|TRBJ1-1|.|TRBV19
TGTGCCAGTAGTAGGGCAGGGGTGAACACTGAAGCTTTCTTT
CASSRAGVNTEAFF
>.|TRBJ1-5|.|TRBV28
TGTGCCAGCATTCCGCCCTCACAAGGTTATCAGCCCCAGCATTTT
CASIPPSQGYQPQHF
>TRBD2|TRBJ2-1|.|TRBV25-1
TGTGCCAGCAGGATAGCGGGGGGTACCAATGAGCAGTTCTTC
CASRIAGGTNEQFF
>TRBD1|TRBJ1-2|.|TRBV16
TGTGCCAGCAGCCAAATAGGAGCAGGGGGTAACTATGGCTACACCTTC
CASSQIGAGGNYGYTF
>TRBD1|TRBJ2-7|.|TRBV5-1
TGCGCCAGCAGTTCGACAGGGCCCGAGCAGTACTTC
CASSSTGPEQYF
>TRBD2|TRBJ2-5|.|TRBV28
TGTGCCAGCAGTTTGGCAGGCGGGGGCCAAGAGACCCAGTACTTC
CASSLAGGGQETQYF
>TRBD2|TRBJ2-1|once|TRBV28
TGTGCCAGCAGTGGGGGAGCGGGAGCCCCGACCTACAATGAGCAGTTCTTC
CASSGGAGAPTYNEQFF
>TRBD1|TRBJ1-4|.|TRBV10-3
TGTGCCATCAGTCGACAGGGAGCTAATGAAAAACTGTTTTTT
CAISRQGANEKLFF
>.|TRBJ1-5|few|TRBV6-1
TGTGCCAGCTTCTATCAGCTCGGAGGGCAGCCCCAGCATTTT
CASFYQLGGQPQHF
>TRBD1|TRBJ1-2|.|TRBV6-6
TGTGCCAGCAGGACAGGGGACTATGGCTACACCTTC
CASRTGDYGYTF
>TRBD1|TRBJ1-1|.|TRBV5-1
TGCGCCAGCAGCTCCCGATCTCGACAGGGAGGTGAAGCTTTCTTT
CASSSRSRQGGEAFF
>TRBD2|TRBJ2-7|.|TRBV9
TGTGCCAGTTCCGGGACTAACTCCTACGAGCAGTACTTC
CASSGTNSYEQYF
>.|TRBJ1-4|.|TRBV6-1
TGTGCCAGCAGTGAAGCGGGTTGGAGGTATGGGAATGAAAAACTGTTTTTT
CASSEAGWRYGNEKLFF
>.|TRBJ2-7|few|TRBV18
TGTGCCAGCTCACTGGGCCCTCACTACGAGCAGTACTTC
CASSLGPHYEQYF
>TRBD2|TRBJ2-3|once|TRBV11-2
TGTGCCAGCAGCTTAGGCGGGGGGGGGATCGCAGATACGCAGTATTTT
CASSLGGGGIADTQYF
>.|TRBJ1-5|.|TRBV19
TGTGCCAGTAGCACCCACATGGTTGTGGCCCAGCATTTT
CASSTHMVVAQHF
>.|TRBJ1-6|.|TRBV2
TGTGCCAGCAGTCAGAATTCACCCCTCCACTTT
CASSQNSPLHF
>TRBD1|TRBJ1-1|few|TRBV5-5
TGTGCCAGCAATTCGGACAGGGTTGACACTGAAGCTTTCTTT
CASNSDRVDTEAFF
>.|TRBJ2-7|.|TRBV11-2
TGTGCCAGCAGCTTCGTTACAGGTTTATCTACCTACGAGCAGTACTTC
CASSFVTGLSTYEQYF
>.|TRBJ2-5|.|TRBV7-2
TGTGCCAGCAGCACCAGGGAGACCCAGTACTTC
CASSTRETQYF
>.|TRBJ1-2|.|TRBV11-1
TGTGCCAGCAGCTTAAGGGGTAACTATGGCTACACCTTC
CASSLRGNYGYTF
>.|TRBJ1-2|.|TRBV2
TGTGCCAGCAGTCAAAACCGGGGCCAGTTTGGGTATGGCTACACCTTC
CASSQNRGQFGYGYTF
>.|TRBJ1-5|.|TRBV4-2
TGTGCCAGCAGCCAAGCCCGAAGGGAGGCTCAGCCCCAGCATTTT
CASSQARREAQPQHF
>TRBD1|TRBJ1-5|.|TRBV7-2
TGTGCCAGCAGGACAGGGAATCAGCCCCAGCATTTT
CASRTGNQPQHF
>.|TRBJ2-7|.|TRBV6-1
TGTGCCAAGTCTTTAGGGGGGTTTGACGAGCAGTACTTC
CAKSLGGFDEQYF
>.|TRBJ2-1|.|TRBV10-2
TGCGCCAGTTTGGGGGCCCTCGACAATGAGCAGTTCTTC
CASLGALDNEQFF
>TRBD1|TRBJ2-5|.|TRBV29-1
TGCAGCACCCGACAGGGAATGGAGACCCAGTACTTC
CSTRQGMETQYF
>.|TRBJ1-2|few|TRBV10-3
TGTGCCATCAGTGAGTCTAATTTGGCGATTAACTATGGCTACACCTTC
CAISESNLAINYGYTF
>.|TRBJ2-7|few|TRBV7-9
TGTGCCAGCAGTTTTTCAGCCACTCAAGGCGAGCAGTACTTC
CASSFSATQGEQYF
>TRBD1|TRBJ2-5|.|TRBV15
TGTGCCACCGGGACAGAGCCAGAGACCCAGTACTTC
CATGTEPETQYF
>.|TRBJ1-5|.|TRBV19
TGTGCCAGTCGGGGGCTGAGCAATCAGCCCCAGCATTTT
CASRGLSNQPQHF
>TRBD1|TRBJ2-2|large|TRBV7-3
TGTGCCACCCGGGACAGGGGGAACACCGGGGAGCTGTTTTTT
CATRDRGNTGELFF
>.|TRBJ1-1|.|TRBV10-3
TGTGCCACCCGGGGGGGAGTCACTGAAGCTTTCTTT
CATRGGVTEAFF
>TRBD1|TRBJ2-2|few|TRBV7-9
TGTGCCAGCAGTCTTCTCCGGGACAGTCAAGGGGAGCTGTTTTTT
CASSLLRDSQGELFF
>.|TRBJ1-2|.|TRBV6-1
TGTGCCAGCAGTGAAGCCCCCACTGGCTACACCTTC
CASSEAPTGYTF
>.|TRBJ2-5|.|TRBV11-2
TGTGCCAGCAGCCCACCCCCGGGGGTCTGGGACCAAGAGACCCAGTACTTC
CASSPPPGVWDQETQYF
>.|TRBJ2-3|few|TRBV7-9
TGTGCCAGCAGGAGGGCCTCCGATACGCAGTATTTT
CASRRASDTQYF
>.|TRBJ2-3|.|TRBV2
TGTGCCAGCAGTGTAGGGTTTCAGAGCACAGATACGCAGTATTTT
CASSVGFQSTDTQYF
>.|TRBJ1-2|.|TRBV9
TGTGCCAGCAGCGTAGGGCAGACCTATGGCTACACCTTC
CASSVGQTYGYTF
>TRBD2|TRBJ2-5|.|TRBV18
TGTGCCAGCTCACCAGAGATCGGGAGGGAAGAGACCCAGTACTTC
CASSPEIGREETQYF